The present entry profiles one T cell receptor (beta chain) with its context. Its target is not known. TCRdb's table, derived via immunoSEQ multiplex PCR, lists solely in-frame clones and lacks some. The repertoire consists of 20,000 to 25,000 clones, with 81% occurring once and the leading ten covering about 19%. The data belong to a study of PD-1 blockade in classical Hodgkin lymphoma. Patients all relapsed after autologous stem cell transplantation, and there was variation in brentuximab vedotin exposure. Study observations and caveats: The study found complete responders had baseline diversity similar to newly diagnosed patients.

From germline, CDR1 is MNHEY and CDR2 SVGAGI. This CDR3 has 14 amino acids. The ends were cut back, 5 bases at V and 0 bases at J, with 5 bases in the middle. The rearrangement uses TRBV6-5 and TRBJ2-6; D call uncertain. The sequencing here drew on peripheral blood mononuclear cells (PBMCs), taken before the second cycle of nivolumab. The receptor's source is a human donor with classical Hodgkin lymphoma. CDR3 residues: CASSLASGANVLTF. CDR3 nucleotides: TGTGCCAGCAGTCTCGCCTCTGGGGCCAACGTCCTGACTTTC.